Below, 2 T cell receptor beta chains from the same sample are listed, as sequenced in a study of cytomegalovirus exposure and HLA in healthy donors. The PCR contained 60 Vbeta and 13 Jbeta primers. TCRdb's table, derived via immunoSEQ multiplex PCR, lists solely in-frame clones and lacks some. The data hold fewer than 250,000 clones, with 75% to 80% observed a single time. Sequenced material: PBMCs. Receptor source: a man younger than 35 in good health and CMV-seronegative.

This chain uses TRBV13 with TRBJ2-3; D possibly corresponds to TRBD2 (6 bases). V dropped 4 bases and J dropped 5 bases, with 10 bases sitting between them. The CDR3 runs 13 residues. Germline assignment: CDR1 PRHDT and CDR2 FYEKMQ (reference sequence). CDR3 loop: CASSSPGEDTQYF. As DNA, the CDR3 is TGTGCCAGCAGCTCACCGGGGGAAGATACGCAGTATTTT.

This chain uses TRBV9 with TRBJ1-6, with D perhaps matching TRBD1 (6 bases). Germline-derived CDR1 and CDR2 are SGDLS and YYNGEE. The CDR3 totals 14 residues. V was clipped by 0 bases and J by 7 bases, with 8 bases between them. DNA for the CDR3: TGTGCCAGCAGCGTAGAAGGGGGAAATTCACCCCTCCACTTT. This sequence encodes CASSVEGGNSPLHF.